Shown below are 30 T cell receptor beta chains from a single sample sequenced in a study of identical twins. One entry per CDR3 protein, called by TCRdb with MiXCR from the 5' RACE reads. The sample lists hundreds of thousands of distinct CDR3 sequences; less than 9% were seen once. This sample also appeared in a second study, on yellow fever vaccine responses in identical twins.

Material for sequencing was memory (CD45RO+) T cells sorted from blood. Receptors originate from a woman between 18 and 29 years old in good health.

This clonotype was counted many times. The CDR3 is CSARALLAGDADTQYF. CDR3 DNA: TGCAGTGCTAGAGCCCTACTAGCGGGAGACGCTGATACGCAGTATTTT. This sequence joins TRBV20-1 and TRBJ2-3; 11 bases match TRBD2. Unmatched junction bases numbered 9, after V lost 1 base and J lost 6 bases. The CDR3 covers 16 residues. The germline CDR1 and CDR2 sequences are DFQATT and SNEGSKA (reference sequence).

A few counts support this clonotype. V and J are TRBV10-2 and TRBJ2-5, with D perhaps matching TRBD2 (7 bases). Germline CDR1 reads WSHSY; CDR2 reads SAAADI. The V end was cut by 3 bases, the J end by 1 base, with 15 bases between. The CDR3 is 16 amino acids. In DNA form, the CDR3 reads TGCGCCAGCAGTGAATTACTGGGAGGGGGCCAAGAGACCCAGTACTTC. This sequence encodes CASSELLGGGQETQYF.

This clonotype was seen more than once but under ten times. The chain has TRBV5-1 and TRBJ1-2; D remains ambiguous. With 1 base removed from V and 3 bases from J, the gap between germline ends came to 10 bases. This CDR3 comprises 14 residues. CDR1 SGHRS and CDR2 YFSETQ come from the germline V gene. CDR3 loop: CASSLSAHDYGYTF. In nucleotides, the CDR3 is TGCGCCAGCAGCTTGTCAGCGCATGACTATGGCTACACCTTC.

This clonotype was observed at least ten times. The chain is built from TRBV5-1 and TRBJ1-1; no definite D call. Germline V gene sequence: CDR1 SGHRS, CDR2 YFSETQ. Deletions cut 0 bases from V and 1 base from J, with 7 bases between. This CDR3 region has 14 residues. The CDR3 region is CASSLGLQNTEAFF. CDR3 coding DNA: TGCGCCAGCAGCTTGGGTTTGCAGAACACTGAAGCTTTCTTT.

This clonotype showed up many times. The chain recombines TRBV12-3 or TRBV12-4 with TRBJ1-2; D is unresolved. V was pared by 6 bases and J by 4 bases, with 9 bases between. The CDR3 totals 12 residues. This CDR3 reads CASSSNSYGYTF. The CDR3 bases are TGTGCCAGCAGCTCCAACAGCTATGGCTACACCTTC.

This rearrangement joins TRBV5-6 to TRBJ2-7; TRBD1 might be the D (6 bases). Trimming took 3 bases from V and 2 from J, leaving 21 bases between them. CDR3 length: 17 amino acids. In germline, CDR1 is SGHDT, CDR2 YYEEEE. CDR3 loop: CASSWTVRADSPYEQYF. For the CDR3, the DNA is TGTGCCAGCAGCTGGACAGTCCGGGCCGATTCTCCCTACGAGCAGTACTTC.

This clonotype was found many times. The V gene is TRBV7-6, the J gene TRBJ2-3, with D perhaps matching TRBD2 (6 bases). Germline V gene lookup returns CDR1 SGHVS and CDR2 FNYEAQ. Trimming removed 3 bases from V and 4 bases from J, with 11 bases in between. CDR3 size: 14 residues. CDR3 residues: CASSLSRLADTQYF. The CDR3 coding sequence is TGTGCCAGCAGCTTGTCCCGACTAGCAGATACGCAGTATTTT.

This clonotype was detected many times. The V gene is TRBV5-1, the J gene TRBJ2-3, with 10 bases identical to TRBD2. The CDR3 consists of 16 residues. Trimming removed 0 bases from V and 4 bases from J; junction bases left unmatched: 5. CDR1 is SGHRS, CDR2 YFSETQ, per germline. CDR3 coding DNA: TGCGCCAGCAGCTTGGTTTCTAGCGGGAGTCCAGATACGCAGTATTTT. It translates to CASSLVSSGSPDTQYF. The whole variable domain, remainder taken from reference TRBV5-1 and TRBJ2-3, is KAGVTQTPRYLIKTRGQQVTLSCSPISGHRSVSWYQQTPGQGLQFLFEYFSETQRNKGNFPGRFSGRQFSNSRSEMNVSTLELGDSALYLCASSLVSSGSPDTQYFGPGTRLTVL.

There are many counts of this clonotype. The chain joins TRBV12-3 or TRBV12-4 to TRBJ1-6; 10 bases line up with TRBD1. Losses at the gene ends were 3 bases for V and 11 bases for J; bases not matched to a gene: 4. This CDR3 is built from 14 residues. CDR3 coding DNA: TGTGCCAGCAGTTTTGGGACAGGGGTCGCACCCCTCCACTTT. Translation gives CASSFGTGVAPLHF.

As DNA, the CDR3 is TGCAGTGGAACCCACGGAGGGTATGGCTACACCTTC. This gives the protein CSGTHGGYGYTF. This chain uses TRBV20-1 with TRBJ1-2; no clear D. The CDR3 loop spans 12 amino acids. Per the germline V gene, CDR1 is DFQATT and CDR2 is SNEGSKA (reference sequence). Trimming cost V 7 bases and J 5 bases, with 14 bases left between them.

This clonotype was counted at least ten times. The V gene is TRBV10-3, the J gene TRBJ2-1; 10 bases fit TRBD2. Germline CDR1 ENHRY, CDR2 SYGVKD. This CDR3 is built from 18 residues. The ends lost 2 bases at V and 6 bases at J; junction bases unmatched: 13. CDR3 residues: CAISELSQSSGSPNEQFF. DNA of the CDR3: TGTGCCATCAGTGAGCTATCTCAGTCTAGCGGGAGCCCCAATGAGCAGTTCTTC.

The sample holds a few counts of this clonotype. The chain couples TRBV5-6 to TRBJ1-4; no firm D call. CDR1 is SGHDT and CDR2 is YYEEEE in the germline V gene. CDR3 length: 14 residues. Trimming took off 0 bases at V and 8 bases at J, with 11 bases between the two ends. This chain's CDR3 is CASSLAGVGEKLFF. The CDR3 nucleotides read TGTGCCAGCAGCTTGGCCGGGGTCGGGGAAAAACTGTTTTTT.

This clonotype was counted only a few times. This chain links TRBV18 with TRBJ2-7; 9 nucleotides align to TRBD2. This CDR3 comprises 16 residues. V was clipped by 0 bases and J by 4 bases; unmatched bases: 7. Germline V gene sequence: CDR1 KGHSH, CDR2 LQKENI. The CDR3 sequence is CASSPPASSGEYEQYF. The CDR3 nucleotides are TGTGCCAGCTCACCACCGGCGTCTAGCGGGGAATACGAGCAGTACTTC.

There are a few counts of this clonotype. The chain couples TRBV6-1 to TRBJ1-3; 7 positions agree with TRBD1. The germline V gene encodes CDR1 MNHNS and CDR2 SASEGT. After removal of 6 bases from V and 0 bases from J, the junction contained 5 bases not matched to a gene. This CDR3 region has 15 residues. CDR3 sequence (DNA): TGTGCCAGCAGGAGACAGGGATTCTCTGGAAACACCATATATTTT. As protein: CASRRQGFSGNTIYF.

In its sample, this clonotype was seen a few times. This rearrangement joins TRBV12-3 or TRBV12-4 to TRBJ1-2; maybe TRBD1 (5 bases). The CDR3 is made up of 12 amino acids. V was clipped by 0 bases and J by 12 bases, with 11 bases between them. CDR3 sequence (DNA): TGTGCCAGCAGTTTAGCGGGGGGTCAAAACACCTTC. Its translation: CASSLAGGQNTF.

This clonotype was counted ten times or more. The gene calls are TRBV7-2 and TRBJ2-1; no definite D call. The germline V and J ends were trimmed by 4 bases and 4 bases, with 14 bases remaining between them. Germline V CDR1 and CDR2: SGHTA, FQGNSA. CDR3 length: 15 amino acids. The CDR3 region is CASSSPGSIYNEQFF. Written as DNA, the CDR3 is TGTGCCAGCAGCTCTCCCGGGTCCATTTACAATGAGCAGTTCTTC.

This clonotype appeared many times. The CDR3 DNA reads TGTGCCAGCAGCGTAGCACAGAATTCACCCCTCCACTTT. Its translation is CASSVAQNSPLHF. The gene calls are TRBV9 and TRBJ1-6; no clear D gene. The CDR3 has 13 residues. The germline CDR1 and CDR2 sequences are SGDLS and YYNGEE. The V and J ends lost 0 bases and 7 bases respectively, with 5 bases between them.

This clonotype was seen only a few times. This rearrangement joins TRBV3-1 to TRBJ1-1, with D hard to call. Trimming shortened V by 1 base and J by 4 bases, and 4 bases separated the two germline ends. The CDR3 loop spans 12 amino acids. The V gene's germline CDR1 is LGHDT and CDR2 YNNKEL (reference sequence). The CDR3 nucleotides are TGTGCCAGCAGCCAAGCTAGCACTGAAGCTTTCTTT. Protein product: CASSQASTEAFF.

V usage is TRBV7-9 and J usage is TRBJ2-1, with 10 bases lining up with TRBD2. Per the germline V gene, CDR1 is SEHNR and CDR2 is FQNEAQ (reference sequence). The trim removed 5 bases at V and 4 bases at J, leaving 5 bases unmatched. CDR3 size: 15 residues. CDR3 bases: TGTGCCAGCAGCGCTAGCGGGAGTGGTTACAATGAGCAGTTCTTC. Translation gives CASSASGSGYNEQFF.

Many counts were recorded for this clonotype. The genes are TRBV20-1 and TRBJ2-7; 9 bases are shared with TRBD1. The junction had 21 bases not matched to a gene; V was cut back by 6 bases and J by 6 bases. Germline V gives CDR1 DFQATT, CDR2 SNEGSKA (reference sequence). CDR3 length: 17 amino acids. The CDR3 reads CSARGQGISVSPTEQYV. CDR3 DNA sequence: TGCAGTGCCCGTGGACAGGGGATATCCGTCTCTCCTACCGAGCAGTACGTC.

This clonotype was seen a few times. J is TRBJ2-1 and V is TRBV6-1, with 11 positions matching TRBD2. CDR3 length: 17 amino acids. Losses at the gene ends were 10 bases for V and 2 bases for J; bases not matched to a gene: 13. Germline CDR1 is MNHNS and CDR2 is SASEGT. CDR3 DNA: TGTGCCACCCGCTCCGGGACTAGCGGCTCTACCTACAATGAGCAGTTCTTC. This gives the protein CATRSGTSGSTYNEQFF.

A few counts support this clonotype. The V and J genes are TRBV7-2 and TRBJ2-7; 7 bases align to TRBD2. The length of the CDR3 is 13 residues. Germline CDR1 and CDR2: SGHTA and FQGNSA. Trimming removed 1 base from V and 6 bases from J; junction bases left unmatched: 3. CDR3 bases: TGTGCCAGCAGCTTAGGTGGCGGGAGCGAGCAGTACGTC. It codes for CASSLGGGSEQYV.

The chain has TRBV19 and TRBJ2-2, with TRBD1 as a possible D gene (5 bases). V was cut by 1 base and J by 0 bases, with 9 bases left in between. The CDR3 is made up of 16 amino acids. Looked up from germline, CDR1 is LNHDA and CDR2 is SQIVND (reference sequence). The CDR3 DNA is TGTGCCAGTAGTATAGGGGGCAGCGCGAACACCGGGGAGCTGTTTTTT. Protein product: CASSIGGSANTGELFF.

The V call is TRBV6-1, the J call TRBJ2-7, with 12 bases identical to TRBD1. The V and J ends lost 4 bases and 4 bases, in that order; junction bases with no gene match: 8. The CDR3 spans 16 residues. Looked up from germline, CDR1 is MNHNS and CDR2 is SASEGT. CDR3 nucleotide sequence: TGTGCCAGCAGTGTCTCTCCGGGACAGGGGGCATACGAGCAGTACTTC. Its protein product is CASSVSPGQGAYEQYF.

This clonotype was counted at least ten times. The chain employs TRBV2 and TRBJ2-3; D uncertain. The germline gives CDR1 SNHLY, CDR2 FYNNEI. CDR3 length equals 12 residues. Trimming took 4 bases from V and 4 from J, leaving 6 bases between them. The CDR3 DNA is TGTGCCAGCAGTGTCATTCCAGATACGCAGTATTTT. Its translation is CASSVIPDTQYF.

This clonotype was detected a few times. The V call is TRBV28, the J call TRBJ2-1; 8 bases map to TRBD2. This CDR3 is built from 17 residues. Trimming cost V 6 bases and J 5 bases; bases outside gene matches: 15. Germline loops: CDR1 MDHEN, CDR2 SYDVKM. CDR3 coding DNA: TGTGCCAGCAGACCCAACCCGGGACTAGGGAACCACAATGAGCAGTTCTTC. Its protein is CASRPNPGLGNHNEQFF. The whole variable domain, remainder taken from reference TRBV28 and TRBJ2-1, is DVKVTQSSRYLVKRTGEKVFLECVQDMDHENMFWYRQDPGLGLRLIYFSYDVKMKEKGDIPEGYSVSREKKERFSLILESASTNQTSMYLCASRPNPGLGNHNEQFFGPGTRLTVL.

The sample holds many counts of this clonotype. The V gene is TRBV11-2, the J gene TRBJ2-5; D gene ambiguous. The CDR3 is 14 residues long. CDR1 and CDR2 from the germline V gene are SGHAT and FQNNGV. V gave up 3 bases and J gave up 0 bases, with 8 bases separating them. CDR3 residues: CASSFGLYQETQYF. Written as DNA, the CDR3 is TGTGCCAGCAGCTTTGGCCTGTACCAAGAGACCCAGTACTTC.

In this sample, this clonotype turned up a few times. The chain recombines TRBV27 with TRBJ1-1; the D gene is possibly TRBD1 (6 bases). V lost 4 bases, J lost 1 base, and 7 bases lay in between. The germline V gene has CDR1 MNHEY and CDR2 SMNVEV (reference sequence). The CDR3 sequence is 13 residues long. The CDR3 is CASSWGQNTEAFF. CDR3 sequence (DNA): TGTGCCAGCAGTTGGGGACAGAACACTGAAGCTTTCTTT.

This clonotype was observed a few times. The V gene is TRBV5-1, the J gene TRBJ2-1; D is ambiguous. The ends were cut back, 1 base at V and 0 bases at J, with 11 bases in the middle. Germline V lookup: CDR1 SGHRS, CDR2 YFSETQ. The CDR3 is 16 residues long. CDR3 region: CASSLNGENSYNEQFF. CDR3 DNA: TGCGCCAGCAGCTTGAACGGAGAAAACTCCTACAATGAGCAGTTCTTC.

This rearrangement joins TRBV5-5 to TRBJ2-1; D is unclear. The germline CDR1 and CDR2 sequences are SGHKS and YYEKEE (reference sequence). With 0 bases removed from V and 5 bases from J, the gap between germline ends came to 6 bases. CDR3 length equals 13 residues. CDR3 in DNA: TGTGCCAGCAGCTTGGGTCCTCACAATGAGCAGTTCTTC. Amino acid sequence: CASSLGPHNEQFF. Filled out from reference TRBV5-5 and TRBJ2-1, the complete variable domain reads DAGVTQSPTHLIKTRGQQVTLRCSPISGHKSVSWYQQVLGQGPQFIFQYYEKEERGRGNFPDRFSARQFPNYSSELNVNALLLGDSALYLCASSLGPHNEQFFGPGTRLTVL.